These 32 T cell receptor beta chains were all obtained from the same sample, sequenced in a study of T cell repertoires in cytomegalovirus infection. These receptors' targets are unknown. TCRdb analysed the reads with MiXCR anew, one entry per CDR3 protein. The sample lists roughly 920,000 distinct CDR3 sequences, approximately 33% seen once, with 13% in the top ten. The sequencing here drew on cultured CD8+ T cells from PBMCs, taken from culture after CMV antigen stimulation. The receptors originated from a human donor in good health (CMV status not recorded). Some clones in this sample may be carry-over from other donors' samples.

This chain connects TRBV7-9 to TRBJ1-2, with D perhaps matching TRBD1 (5 bases). With 6 bases removed from V and 8 bases from J, the gap between germline ends came to 19 bases. The CDR3 has 14 residues. Germline V CDR1 and CDR2: SEHNR, FQNEAQ (reference sequence). CDR3 nucleotides: TGTGCCAGCAGGACTGACCGGGGGACGAAGGGCTACACCTTC. Translation: CASRTDRGTKGYTF.

In this sample, this clonotype turned up a few times. The CDR3 region is CSAGRENTEAFF. In DNA, the CDR3 is TGCAGCGCCGGCAGGGAGAACACTGAAGCTTTCTTT. This chain uses TRBV29-1 with TRBJ1-1, with D tentatively TRBD1 (5 bases). Trimming stripped 7 bases from V and 1 base from J, with 10 bases between. The CDR3 is made up of 12 amino acids. Germline CDR1 SQVTM, CDR2 ANQGSEA.

This clonotype came up a few times. The CDR3 here is CASQETGHNEQFF. Written as DNA, the CDR3 is TGTGCCTCCCAGGAGACTGGGCACAATGAGCAGTTCTTC. The chain is built from TRBV10-3 and TRBJ2-1; D not certain. The germline V gene has CDR1 ENHRY and CDR2 SYGVKD. The V gene lost 11 bases and the J gene lost 5 bases, with 16 bases spanning the gap. The CDR3 spans 13 residues.

The table lists this clonotype with a few counts. This chain connects TRBV19 to TRBJ1-1; D is undetermined. The V and J ends lost 6 bases and 3 bases respectively, with 14 bases between them. This CDR3 is 14 amino acids long. The V gene's germline CDR1 is LNHDA and CDR2 SQIVND (reference sequence). The CDR3 nucleotides read TGTGCCAGTAGCCATCCTACAGAATACACTGAAGCTTTCTTT. Translated, it gives CASSHPTEYTEAFF.

The chain carries TRBV7-6 and TRBJ2-7; D remains ambiguous. Deletions cut 2 bases from V and 6 bases from J, with 14 bases between. Germline assignment: CDR1 SGHVS and CDR2 FNYEAQ. There are 14 residues in the CDR3. This chain's CDR3 is CASSLTFPSSEQYV. CDR3 in DNA: TGTGCCAGCAGCTTAACATTCCCCAGCTCCGAGCAGTACGTC.

V is TRBV12-3 or TRBV12-4 and J is TRBJ1-2; TRBD1 is a possible D gene (6 bases). Trimming took off 6 bases at V and 0 bases at J, with 11 bases between the two ends. CDR3 length: 14 residues. CDR3 DNA sequence: TGTGCCAGCAGGGAACAGGGCTCTAACTATGGCTACACCTTC. Encoded protein: CASREQGSNYGYTF.

V usage is TRBV28 and J usage is TRBJ2-3; the match to TRBD1 covers 7 bases. The CDR3 has 14 amino acids. CDR1 is MDHEN and CDR2 is SYDVKM in the germline V gene. Trimming removed 4 bases from V and 0 bases from J; junction bases left unmatched: 1. The CDR3 nucleotides are TGTGCCAGCAGTTGGGACAGCAGCACAGATACGCAGTATTTT. Encoded protein: CASSWDSSTDTQYF.

J is TRBJ2-3 and V is TRBV20-1; possibly TRBD2 for D (6 bases). The germline V gene has CDR1 DFQATT and CDR2 SNEGSKA (reference sequence). The CDR3 has 14 amino acids. V was clipped by 3 bases and J by 1 base, with 11 bases between them. The CDR3 sequence: CSASRASGTDTQYF. As DNA, the CDR3 is TGCAGTGCTAGTAGGGCTAGCGGCACAGATACGCAGTATTTT.

This clonotype was picked up a small number of times. This chain connects TRBV24-1 to TRBJ1-5; D unclear. V was clipped by 7 bases and J by 5 bases, with 14 bases between them. CDR3 length: 14 residues. Germline V gene lookup returns CDR1 KGHDR and CDR2 SFDVKD. The CDR3 spells CATSLLAKYQPQHF. CDR3 DNA sequence: TGTGCCACCAGCCTACTGGCGAAATATCAGCCCCAGCATTTT.

This clonotype was seen more than once but under ten times. The chain carries TRBV7-9 and TRBJ2-2, with D unresolved. Deletions cut 5 bases from V and 5 bases from J, with 15 bases between. In germline, CDR1 is SEHNR, CDR2 FQNEAQ (reference sequence). This CDR3 has 15 residues. CDR3: CASSPFAVVTGELFF. As DNA, the CDR3 is TGTGCCAGCAGCCCTTTCGCGGTTGTGACCGGGGAGCTGTTTTTT.

This clonotype was observed a few times. The rearrangement links TRBV27 to TRBJ2-7, with TRBD1 matching 10 bases. The germline V gene has CDR1 MNHEY and CDR2 SMNVEV (reference sequence). With V trimmed by 6 bases and J by 7 bases, 18 bases remained unmatched. This CDR3 has 17 amino acids. The CDR3 coding sequence is TGTGCCAGCAGATCGTTGCCCCAGCGACAGGGGGCTCGTGAGCAGTACTTC. It yields the protein CASRSLPQRQGAREQYF.

The chain employs TRBV7-9 and TRBJ1-2; 8 nucleotides align to TRBD1. Trimming cost V 3 bases and J 3 bases; bases outside gene matches: 3. From germline, CDR1 is SEHNR and CDR2 FQNEAQ (reference sequence). The CDR3 length is 14 residues. For the CDR3, the DNA is TGTGCCAGCAGCTTGGGACAGGATTACTATGGCTACACCTTC. This gives the protein CASSLGQDYYGYTF.

The V gene is TRBV5-1, the J gene TRBJ2-7; 8 positions agree with TRBD1. CDR3 length: 16 residues. V dropped 7 bases and J dropped 4; count of bases not matched to a gene: 16. Looked up from germline, CDR1 is SGHRS and CDR2 is YFSETQ. The DNA of the CDR3 is TGCGCCAGCCGGATTAGGGGCAGGGGGCAAGTATACGAGCAGTACGTC. Translated: CASRIRGRGQVYEQYV.

This clonotype was seen many times. The rearrangement joins TRBV7-8 to TRBJ2-3; 8 nucleotides align to TRBD1. The trim removed 5 bases at V and 2 bases at J, leaving 12 bases unmatched. This CDR3 spans 17 amino acids. Per germline, CDR1 SGHVS and CDR2 FQNEAQ. The CDR3 here is CASSLPGGTGTTDTQYF. Written as DNA, the CDR3 is TGTGCCAGCAGCCTACCTGGAGGGACAGGAACCACAGATACGCAGTATTTT.

In its sample, this clonotype was seen a few times. J is TRBJ2-1 and V is TRBV24-1; TRBD1 aligns across 10 bases. This CDR3 contains 14 residues. J gave up 9 bases and V 2 bases, and 3 bases lay outside the gene matches. Germline V gives CDR1 KGHDR, CDR2 SFDVKD. CDR3 sequence reads: CATSDSTGGVEQFF. The CDR3 DNA is TGTGCCACCAGTGATTCGACAGGGGGCGTTGAGCAGTTCTTC.

The gene calls are TRBV5-4 and TRBJ1-5, with D perhaps TRBD1 (6 bases). Germline CDR1 and CDR2: SGHNT and YYREEE (reference sequence). The CDR3 sequence is 14 residues long. V lost 2 bases and J lost 5, with 11 bases in between. CDR3 bases: TGTGCCAGCAGCTTAGACAGGTTCGATCAGCCCCAGCATTTT. Amino acids: CASSLDRFDQPQHF.

This clonotype was observed a handful of times. The chain combines TRBV6-6 with TRBJ1-4, with D hard to call. From germline, CDR1 is MNHNY and CDR2 SVGAGI (reference sequence). V lost 2 bases to trimming and J lost 4 bases, with 11 bases between them. The CDR3 totals 15 residues. The CDR3 nucleotides are TGTGCCAGCAGTTACCAACGGTCCTTTAATGAAAAACTGTTTTTT. This codes for CASSYQRSFNEKLFF.

This clonotype showed up just a few times. The V call is TRBV7-6, the J call TRBJ1-1; 7 bases fit TRBD1. Germline trimming cut 2 bases from V and 4 bases from J; bases unmatched to any gene: 4. The CDR3 has 14 amino acids. The germline V gene has CDR1 SGHVS and CDR2 FNYEAQ. CDR3 in amino acids: CASSLHPGGTEAFF. The CDR3 bases are TGTGCCAGCAGCTTACACCCAGGGGGCACTGAAGCTTTCTTT.

This clonotype was picked up many times. The CDR3: CASSEGLAEQYF. The CDR3 DNA is TGTGCCAGCAGCGAAGGACTAGCGGAGCAGTACTTC. The chain couples TRBV7-6 to TRBJ2-7; 9 bases fit TRBD2. The V segment lost 5 bases and the J segment 7 bases; nucleotides outside the gene matches: 3. The V gene's germline CDR1 is SGHVS and CDR2 FNYEAQ. This CDR3 is built from 12 residues.

This clonotype was seen only a few times. The J gene is TRBJ1-5, the V gene TRBV7-9, with D perhaps matching TRBD1 (5 bases). In germline, CDR1 is SEHNR, CDR2 FQNEAQ (reference sequence). Trimming left V 5 bases short and J 4 bases short, with 9 bases between. The CDR3 is made up of 13 amino acids. Here the CDR3 DNA reads TGTGCCAGCAGCACGGGGGAAAATCAGCCCCAGCATTTT. Translating gives CASSTGENQPQHF.

The chain has TRBV28 and TRBJ2-3; D possibly uses TRBD1 or TRBD2 (5 bases each). Germline CDR1 and CDR2: MDHEN and SYDVKM. Trimming removed 5 bases from V and 2 bases from J, with 11 bases in between. The CDR3 spans 14 residues. CDR3 in amino acids: CASSPGTYTDTQYF. CDR3 DNA: TGTGCCAGCAGTCCCGGGACCTACACAGATACGCAGTATTTT.

This clonotype was recorded many times. The chain recombines TRBV7-3 with TRBJ1-2; D not resolved. Looked up from germline, CDR1 is SGHTA and CDR2 is FQGTGA. Trimming stripped 5 bases from V and 0 bases from J, with 13 bases between. There are 15 residues in the CDR3. The CDR3 sequence is CASSPAGSPNYGYTF. CDR3 DNA: TGTGCCAGCAGCCCCGCCGGGTCGCCTAACTATGGCTACACCTTC. The entire variable domain, with the rest obtained from reference TRBV7-3 and TRBJ1-2, is as follows: GAGVSQTPSNKVTEKGKYVELRCDPISGHTALYWYRQSLGQGPEFLIYFQGTGAADDSGLPNDRFFAVRPEGSVSTLKIQRTERGDSAVYLCASSPAGSPNYGYTFGSGTRLTVV.

This clonotype has only a few counts. The chain recombines TRBV6-6 with TRBJ2-2; no firm D call. The V gene lost 7 bases and the J gene lost 4 bases, with 19 bases spanning the gap. CDR1 is MNHNY, CDR2 SVGAGI, per germline (reference sequence). The CDR3 runs to 16 residues. In DNA, the CDR3 is TGTGCCAGCACGACCGGTCCAAACCGCGGCACCGGGGAGCTGTTTTTT. Protein product: CASTTGPNRGTGELFF.

This clonotype was found a few times. A read error may produce the germline difference seen at one junction end. The gene calls are TRBV7-6 and TRBJ2-2; D gene ambiguous. The V gene's germline CDR1 is SGHVS and CDR2 FNYEAQ. This CDR3 is 13 amino acids long. CDR3 sequence: CASSLDIKGELFF. The CDR3 DNA sequence: TGTGCTAGCAGCTTAGATATCAAGGGGGAGCTGTTTTTT.

This clonotype was observed many times. The gene calls are TRBV11-1 and TRBJ2-3, with 11 nucleotides matching TRBD2. The length of the CDR3 is 16 residues. Germline-derived CDR1 and CDR2 are SGHAT and FQDESV (reference sequence). J was trimmed by 6 bases and V by 6 bases; bases with no gene match: 11. CDR3 DNA sequence: TGTGCCAGCAGGCCGAATAGCGGGGGGGCCATGGATACGCAGTATTTT. It translates to CASRPNSGGAMDTQYF.

The count of this clonotype is one. The rearrangement uses TRBV25-1 and TRBJ2-1; D possibly corresponds to TRBD1 (5 bases). V was cut by 3 bases and J by 4 bases, with 13 bases left in between. This CDR3 spans 15 amino acids. Per the germline V gene, CDR1 is MGHDK and CDR2 is SYGVNS. The CDR3 DNA reads as TGTGCCAGCAGTGAGGTAAGGGGCAGTTACAATGAGCAGTTCTTC. Translated: CASSEVRGSYNEQFF.

This clonotype has only a few counts. The chain couples TRBV19 to TRBJ2-1; TRBD1 might be the D (6 bases). The CDR3 consists of 13 residues. Germline lookup yields CDR1 LNHDA and CDR2 SQIVND (reference sequence). Trimming took off 3 bases at V and 7 bases at J, with 10 bases between the two ends. CDR3 bases: TGTGCCAGTAGTATGGTGGGGGCTAATGAGCAGTTCTTC. This gives the protein CASSMVGANEQFF.

Only a few counts were recorded for this clonotype. This chain links TRBV4-2 with TRBJ2-7; D possibly corresponds to TRBD2 (5 bases). This CDR3 is built from 14 residues. Germline CDR1 is LGHNA and CDR2 is YNFKEQ. V shed 0 bases and J shed 1 base, with 7 bases lying between them. This CDR3 reads CASSQESGSYEQYF. In DNA form, the CDR3 reads TGTGCCAGCAGCCAAGAGAGCGGTTCCTACGAGCAGTACTTC.

This clonotype came up many times. The V gene is TRBV7-2, the J gene TRBJ1-2; D is perhaps TRBD1 (5 bases). This CDR3 comprises 14 residues. The germline V and J ends were trimmed by 5 bases and 3 bases, with 13 bases remaining between them. Germline V lookup: CDR1 SGHTA, CDR2 FQGNSA. The CDR3 DNA follows: TGTGCCAGCAGCGAAGGGACGGAGTACTATGGCTACACCTTC. Translated, it gives CASSEGTEYYGYTF.

This clonotype has ten or more counts. This sequence joins TRBV7-2 and TRBJ2-3; no clear D. The CDR3 is 13 amino acids. Germline CDR1 reads SGHTA; CDR2 reads FQGNSA. Trimming pared 2 bases from V and 3 bases from J, leaving 6 bases between. The DNA for the CDR3 is TGTGCCAGCAGCTTATACTTAACAGATACGCAGTATTTT. It encodes CASSLYLTDTQYF.

This clonotype occurred a few times. The genes are TRBV12-3 or TRBV12-4 and TRBJ2-1; D not certain. The CDR3 contains 15 residues. V lost 5 bases and J 6 bases, leaving 17 bases between the germline ends. The CDR3 is CASSRWARSSNEQFF. The CDR3 DNA follows: TGTGCCAGCAGTCGGTGGGCCCGGAGTTCCAATGAGCAGTTCTTC.

This clonotype showed up many times. The chain couples TRBV7-9 to TRBJ1-1; the D gene is possibly TRBD1 (5 bases). Between the trimmed V and J ends, which lost 5 bases and 3 bases, there was a span of 7 bases. CDR3 length equals 12 residues. Germline CDR1 SEHNR, CDR2 FQNEAQ (reference sequence). CDR3 in amino acids: CASSLTDTEAFF. The CDR3 nucleotides read TGTGCCAGCAGCCTGACAGACACTGAAGCTTTCTTT.